A selection of T cell receptor beta chains follows, all from one sample in a study of long-term antiretroviral therapy in people with HIV. The method was immunoSEQ multiplex PCR; TCRdb's version includes in-frame clones alone and lacks a portion of them. The sample lists fewer than 30,000 clones; more than 70% were seen once. Material: unsorted PBMCs, obtained 0.8 years after starting antiretroviral therapy. These receptors all stem from a woman aged 25 to 39 with HIV. The CDR3 runs from the conserved cysteine through the conserved F or W. A D gene is named only where the DNA matches it firmly. Where a row states a size, it is once, few, many or the class of an expanded clone; other rows omit it.

d_call	clone_size	v_call	j_call	cdr3_nt	cdr3_aa
-	-	TRBV5-4	TRBJ2-3	TGTGCCAGCAGCTTGGGGCCAGCTAAGGATACGCAGTATTTT	CASSLGPAKDTQYF
TRBD1	-	TRBV30	TRBJ1-4	TGTGCCTGGAGCACAAGGGGGCTCGGTAATGAAAAACTGTTTTTT	CAWSTRGLGNEKLFF
TRBD1	-	TRBV12-5	TRBJ1-2	TGTGCTAGTGGTTCCCGGACAGGTTATGGCTACACCTTC	CASGSRTGYGYTF
-	-	TRBV6-1	TRBJ1-3	TGTGCCAGCAGTGACTCGACAGTCTCTGGAAACACCATATATTTT	CASSDSTVSGNTIYF
-	-	TRBV5-6	TRBJ2-2	TGTGCCAGCAGCCTGCCCGGGACCGTTCTCCCCGGGGAGCTGTTTTTT	CASSLPGTVLPGELFF
-	-	TRBV12-5	TRBJ1-5	TGTGCTAGTGGTTTCCAGGGGAATCAGCCCCAGCATTTT	CASGFQGNQPQHF
-	-	TRBV5-1	TRBJ2-2	TGCGCCAGCAGCTTGGCCGTCGGGAGAACGGTAGGGACCGGGGAGCTGTTTTTT	CASSLAVGRTVGTGELFF
-	-	TRBV5-1	TRBJ1-1	TGCGCCAGCAGCCCGGACGCCAGGAACACTGAAGCTTTCTTT	CASSPDARNTEAFF
-	-	TRBV10-1	TRBJ2-7	TGCGCCAGCAGCGATAACCCTCCGGGTTACGAGCAGTACTTC	CASSDNPPGYEQYF
-	-	TRBV19	TRBJ1-5	TGTGCCAGTAGTATTGATGGGAGGGCGAGCAATCAGCCCCAGCATTTT	CASSIDGRASNQPQHF
-	-	TRBV12-5	TRBJ2-7	TGTGCTAGTGGTTTGGGGACCGAGCAGTACTTC	CASGLGTEQYF
TRBD1	-	TRBV7-6	TRBJ2-7	TGTGCCAGCAGCTTAGGACAGGGTCCGGTGTACGAGCAGTACTTC	CASSLGQGPVYEQYF
-	-	TRBV9	TRBJ1-3	TGTGCCAGCGGATTGGACTCTGGAAACACCATATATTTT	CASGLDSGNTIYF
-	once	TRBV11-3	TRBJ2-6	TGTGCCAGCAGCCCACTTCCCTCTGGGGCCAACGTCCTGACTTTC	CASSPLPSGANVLTF